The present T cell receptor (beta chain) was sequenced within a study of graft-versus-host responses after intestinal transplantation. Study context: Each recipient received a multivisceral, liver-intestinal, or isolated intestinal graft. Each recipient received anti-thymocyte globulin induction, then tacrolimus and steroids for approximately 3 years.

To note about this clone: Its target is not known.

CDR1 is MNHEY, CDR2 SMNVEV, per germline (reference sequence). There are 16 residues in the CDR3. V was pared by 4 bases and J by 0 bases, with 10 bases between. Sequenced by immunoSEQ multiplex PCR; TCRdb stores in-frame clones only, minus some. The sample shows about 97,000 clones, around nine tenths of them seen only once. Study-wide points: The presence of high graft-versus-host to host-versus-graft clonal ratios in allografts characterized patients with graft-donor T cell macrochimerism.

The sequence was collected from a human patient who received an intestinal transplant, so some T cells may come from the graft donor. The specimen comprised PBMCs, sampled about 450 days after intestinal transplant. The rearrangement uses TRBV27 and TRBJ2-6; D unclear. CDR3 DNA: TGTGCCAGCAGTTGGATAGGCTCCTCTGGGGCCAACGTCCTGACTTTC. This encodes CASSWIGSSGANVLTF.